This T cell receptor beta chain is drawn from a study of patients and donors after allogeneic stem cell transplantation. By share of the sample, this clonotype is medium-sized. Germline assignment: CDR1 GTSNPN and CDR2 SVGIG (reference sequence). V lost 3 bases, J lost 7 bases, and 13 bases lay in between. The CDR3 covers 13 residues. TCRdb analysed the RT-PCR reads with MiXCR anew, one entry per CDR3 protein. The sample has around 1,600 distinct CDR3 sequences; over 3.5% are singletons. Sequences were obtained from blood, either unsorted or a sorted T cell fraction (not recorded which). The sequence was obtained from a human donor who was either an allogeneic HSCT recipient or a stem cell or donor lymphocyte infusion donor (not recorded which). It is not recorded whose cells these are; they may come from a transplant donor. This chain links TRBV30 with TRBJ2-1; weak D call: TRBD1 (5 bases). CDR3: CAWRDTRGNEQFF. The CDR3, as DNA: TGTGCCTGGAGAGACACAAGGGGAAATGAGCAGTTCTTC.